These 3 T cell receptor beta chains were sequenced from one sample in a study of T cell changes during pregnancy in multiple sclerosis. TCRdb keeps only in-frame clones here, not all; method: immunoSEQ multiplex PCR. The sample yields 70,000 to 100,000 clones, around 95% seen once. The input for sequencing was peripheral blood, taken in the third trimester of pregnancy. Source of these receptors: a female donor in good health, enrolled as a control in a pregnancy study.

The chain is built from TRBV28 and TRBJ1-3; D is ambiguous. Trimming shortened V by 6 bases and J by 0 bases, and 15 bases separated the two germline ends. CDR1 and CDR2 from the germline V gene are MDHEN and SYDVKM. The CDR3 length is 16 residues. This CDR3 reads CASSLRIPLSGNTIYF. CDR3 DNA: TGTGCCAGCAGCCTGAGAATCCCCCTCTCTGGAAACACCATATATTTT.

This sequence joins TRBV18 and TRBJ1-2; tentatively, D is TRBD1 (5 bases). V was pared by 4 bases and J by 8 bases, with 11 bases between. Per germline, CDR1 KGHSH and CDR2 LQKENI. The CDR3 contains 12 residues. CDR3 sequence (DNA): TGTGCCAGCTCACGGGACTTGGACGGCTACACCTTC. It translates to CASSRDLDGYTF.

V gene TRBV7-9 combines with J gene TRBJ1-4; D is ambiguous. The length of the CDR3 is 11 residues. CDR1 is SEHNR and CDR2 is FQNEAQ in the germline V gene (reference sequence). The V and J ends lost 2 bases and 12 bases respectively, with 7 bases between them. The CDR3 bases are TGTGCCAGCAGCTTACAGATCCAACTGTTTTTT. Translating gives CASSLQIQLFF.